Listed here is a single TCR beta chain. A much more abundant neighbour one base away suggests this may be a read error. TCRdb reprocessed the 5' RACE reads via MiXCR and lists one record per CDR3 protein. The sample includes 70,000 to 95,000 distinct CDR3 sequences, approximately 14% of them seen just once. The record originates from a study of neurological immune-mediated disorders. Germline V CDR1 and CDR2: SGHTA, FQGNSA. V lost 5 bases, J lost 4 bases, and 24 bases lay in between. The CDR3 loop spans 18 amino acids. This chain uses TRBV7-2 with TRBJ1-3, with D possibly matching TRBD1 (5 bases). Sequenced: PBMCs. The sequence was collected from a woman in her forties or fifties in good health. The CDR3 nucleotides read TGTGCCAGCAGCCAGTGGGGCCGGGGCAACCCACAGGGAAACACCATATATTTT. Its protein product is CASSQWGRGNPQGNTIYF.